These 20 T cell receptor beta chains share one sample of origin, sequenced in a study of human T cells and chemical hapten exposure. Each CDR3 protein is one row after TCRdb ran MiXCR on the RACE reads. The sample has 380,000 or so distinct CDR3 sequences, around 5.5% seen once. Time point: pre-sensitization, week 0. The sample's treatment: therapeutic diphenylcyclopropenone sensitization with weekly scalp DPC. The sequences come from whole blood, collected in connection with sensitization to the hapten diphenylcyclopropenone (DPC). These receptors all stem from a woman aged 18-29 years with alopecia areata. Some clones in this sample may be carry-over from other donors' samples.

This clonotype was counted at least ten times. The chain employs TRBV29-1 and TRBJ1-5; D ambiguous. Germline V gene data show CDR1 as SQVTM and CDR2 as ANQGSEA. This CDR3 has 16 amino acids. Trimming pared 4 bases from V and 2 bases from J, leaving 18 bases between. CDR3 sequence (DNA): TGCAGCGTTGTAAGTGACAATACCAGAGGCAATCAGCCCCAGCATTTT. This sequence encodes CSVVSDNTRGNQPQHF.

J is TRBJ2-1 and V is TRBV4-1; D gene ambiguous. The germline V gene encodes CDR1 MGHRA and CDR2 YSYEKL. This CDR3 contains 13 residues. Trimming left V 2 bases short and J 1 base short, with 3 bases between. The CDR3: CASSQPSYNEQFF. In DNA form, the CDR3 reads TGCGCCAGCAGCCAACCGTCCTACAATGAGCAGTTCTTC.

The J gene is TRBJ2-3, the V gene TRBV12-3 or TRBV12-4, with TRBD2 matching 12 bases. V lost 8 bases to trimming and J lost 5 bases; unmatched junction nucleotides: 14. This CDR3 comprises 17 residues. CDR3 sequence: CASGAPSGGAGEDTQYF. In DNA form, the CDR3 reads TGTGCCAGCGGAGCACCTAGCGGGGGGGCCGGAGAAGATACGCAGTATTTT.

This clonotype was seen a few times. CDR3 protein: CASSETGVFQPQHF. The CDR3 nucleotides are TGTGCCAGCAGCGAAACAGGGGTTTTTCAGCCCCAGCATTTT. The chain employs TRBV9 and TRBJ1-5, with 7 bases matching TRBD1. The length of the CDR3 is 14 residues. Germline CDR1 and CDR2: SGDLS and YYNGEE. J gave up 6 bases and V 3 bases, and 6 bases lay outside the gene matches. The complete variable domain, with remaining parts taken from reference TRBV9 and TRBJ1-5, reads DSGVTQTPKHLITATGQRVTLRCSPRSGDLSVYWYQQSLDQGLQFLIQYYNGEERAKGNILERFSAQQFPDLHSELNLSSLELGDSALYFCASSETGVFQPQHFGDGTRLSIL.

This clonotype was seen a few times. This chain uses TRBV7-9 with TRBJ1-3, with D tentatively TRBD1 (5 bases). Trimming stripped 4 bases from V and 8 bases from J, with 9 bases between. This CDR3 comprises 12 residues. Germline CDR1 reads SEHNR; CDR2 reads FQNEAQ (reference sequence). CDR3 sequence reads: CASSSGAYTIYF. In DNA, the CDR3 is TGTGCCAGCAGCTCCGGGGCTTACACCATATATTTT. Looking up the rest from reference TRBV7-9 and TRBJ1-3 gives the full variable domain: DTGVSQNPRHKITKRGQNVTFRCDPISEHNRLYWYRQTLGQGPEFLTYFQNEAQLEKSRLLSDRFSAERPKGSFSTLEIQRTEQGDSAMYLCASSSGAYTIYFGEGSWLTVV.

This chain links TRBV4-3 with TRBJ2-7; D is uncertain. V was clipped by 6 bases and J by 2 bases, with 8 bases between them. Per germline, CDR1 LGHNA and CDR2 YSLEER. This CDR3 region has 12 residues. The DNA for the CDR3 is TGCGCCAGCAGAGCCGGTCCCTACGAGCAGTACTTC. It translates to CASRAGPYEQYF.

The sample holds many counts of this clonotype. The chain links TRBV12-3 or TRBV12-4 to TRBJ2-3; 10 positions match TRBD2. CDR3 size: 14 residues. V trimming: 4 bases; J trimming: 7 bases; junction bases outside the gene matches: 5. The CDR3 here is CASSWSGGVNTQYF. Written as DNA, the CDR3 is TGTGCCAGCAGTTGGAGCGGGGGGGTGAATACGCAGTATTTT.

The table lists this clonotype with many counts. The chain links TRBV12-3 or TRBV12-4 to TRBJ2-3, with D tentatively TRBD1 (6 bases). V lost 4 bases, J lost 5 bases, and 13 bases lay in between. The CDR3 extends over 14 amino acids. This chain's CDR3 is CASSSRGGKDTQYF. DNA for the CDR3: TGTGCCAGCAGTTCACGAGGGGGTAAAGATACGCAGTATTTT.

The chain joins TRBV6-6 to TRBJ1-2; TRBD1 might be the D (5 bases). Germline V gene data show CDR1 as MNHNY and CDR2 as SVGAGI (reference sequence). V was shortened by 2 bases and J by 6 bases, with 10 bases between the two germline ends. The CDR3 runs 13 residues. This chain's CDR3 is CASSYDRGNGYTF. CDR3 nucleotides: TGTGCCAGCAGTTACGATCGGGGGAATGGCTACACCTTC.

The chain combines TRBV6-6 with TRBJ2-7; D call uncertain. In germline, CDR1 is MNHNY, CDR2 SVGAGI (reference sequence). Deletions cut 5 bases from V and 9 bases from J, with 17 bases between. CDR3 length: 13 residues. CDR3 region: CASSPLPFIGQYF. For the CDR3, the DNA is TGTGCCAGCAGTCCCCTCCCTTTTATCGGGCAGTACTTC.

This clonotype was counted at least ten times. The V gene is TRBV7-2, the J gene TRBJ2-5; D is unclear. Trimming cost V 1 base and J 7 bases, with 4 bases left between them. CDR3 size: 11 residues. Per germline, CDR1 SGHTA and CDR2 FQGNSA. CDR3 amino acids: CASSLGGTQYF. The CDR3 nucleotides read TGTGCCAGCAGCTTAGGCGGGACCCAGTACTTC.

The sample holds a few counts of this clonotype. In nucleotides, the CDR3 is TGTGCCAGCAGTAAGAGGCTAGCGGGGAATGAGCAGTTCTTC. Its protein product is CASSKRLAGNEQFF. The chain is built from TRBV25-1 and TRBJ2-1, with 9 bases aligning to TRBD2. V shed 5 bases and J 7 bases; nucleotides not matched to a gene: 6. The CDR3 is 14 residues long. Looked up from germline, CDR1 is MGHDK and CDR2 is SYGVNS.

CDR3: CASKRGGTDTQYF. The CDR3 DNA is TGTGCCAGCAAGCGGGGGGGCACAGATACGCAGTATTTT. The chain is built from TRBV5-4 and TRBJ2-3; 9 bases line up with TRBD2. The CDR3 has 13 amino acids. V lost 6 bases, J lost 1 base, and 0 bases stayed unmatched. The germline gives CDR1 SGHNT, CDR2 YYREEE (reference sequence).

This clonotype was seen more than once but under ten times. The chain couples TRBV27 to TRBJ2-5; TRBD2 matches at 9 bases. Unmatched junction bases numbered 13, after V lost 6 bases and J lost 5 bases. CDR3 length: 16 amino acids. Germline CDR1 reads MNHEY; CDR2 reads SMNVEV (reference sequence). The CDR3 DNA follows: TGTGCCAGCAGCCCCGTTAGCGGGGGCCTTACGGAGACCCAGTACTTC. Translated: CASSPVSGGLTETQYF.

This clonotype was counted between two and nine times. The genes are TRBV6-5 and TRBJ2-1; tentatively, D is TRBD1 or TRBD2 (6 bases each). CDR1 and CDR2 from the germline V gene are MNHEY and SVGAGI. The CDR3 totals 15 residues. Trimming stripped 4 bases from V and 8 bases from J, with 18 bases between. CDR3 DNA sequence: TGTGCCAGCAGTTCCGTCATTAACGGGGGCCATGAGCAGTTCTTC. This encodes CASSSVINGGHEQFF.

This clonotype occurred many times. The V call is TRBV20-1, the J call TRBJ2-2; D not certain. The CDR3 loop spans 13 amino acids. V dropped 3 bases and J dropped 2 bases, with 7 bases sitting between them. The germline V gene encodes CDR1 DFQATT and CDR2 SNEGSKA (reference sequence). CDR3 sequence reads: CSASVTNTGELFF. The CDR3 coding sequence is TGCAGTGCTAGTGTCACAAACACCGGGGAGCTGTTTTTT.

The sample holds a few counts of this clonotype. This chain links TRBV12-3 or TRBV12-4 with TRBJ2-3; perhaps TRBD2 as D (7 bases). This CDR3 contains 15 residues. The germline V and J ends were trimmed by 10 bases and 2 bases, with 19 bases remaining between them. The CDR3 reads CAIEEGGGTTDTQYF. For the CDR3, the DNA is TGTGCCATCGAGGAAGGGGGGGGTACCACAGATACGCAGTATTTT.

The sample holds many counts of this clonotype. The CDR3 is CSATSSGYSYEQYF. CDR3 nucleotides: TGCAGTGCTACATCTAGCGGGTACTCCTACGAGCAGTACTTC. The chain carries TRBV20-1 and TRBJ2-7; 8 bases fit TRBD2. The CDR3 loop spans 14 amino acids. Germline values: CDR1 DFQATT, CDR2 SNEGSKA (reference sequence). The trim removed 4 bases at V and 0 bases at J, leaving 5 bases unmatched.

A few counts support this clonotype. V usage is TRBV12-3 or TRBV12-4 and J usage is TRBJ2-7; 7 positions match TRBD1. After removal of 6 bases from V and 0 bases from J, the junction contained 14 bases not matched to a gene. The CDR3 spans 17 residues. This CDR3 reads CASSRTQGHPLSYEQYF. The CDR3 nucleotides read TGTGCCAGCAGCCGTACACAGGGGCATCCCCTCTCCTACGAGCAGTACTTC.

The chain is built from TRBV5-1 and TRBJ1-2, with D possibly being TRBD1 (5 bases). The CDR3 length is 14 residues. Trimming took off 1 base at V and 4 bases at J, with 11 bases between the two ends. Germline values: CDR1 SGHRS, CDR2 YFSETQ. CDR3 in DNA: TGCGCCAGCAGCTTGTCCCAGGGTACCTATGGCTACACCTTC. It specifies CASSLSQGTYGYTF.